This TCR beta chain was documented in a study of shared clonotypes between healthy human individuals. Overall study context: Researchers drew samples from a couple of women and a few men aged 18 to 49. Every donor yielded three CD4 naive, three CD4 memory, two CD8 naive and one CD8 memory plate. Study-wide results and caveats: Non-shared clonotypes showed lower generation probabilities than clonotypes common to all four donors.

The CDR3 length is 13 residues. Germline V gives CDR1 WNHNN, CDR2 SYGVQD (reference sequence). V was pared by 0 bases and J by 6 bases, with 7 bases between. Assay: immunoSEQ multiplex PCR; the TCRdb copy retains only in-frame clones and omits some. The repertoire holds about 380,000 clones, with roughly 96% as singletons. This clone was detected only once. The antigen is not known. The V call is TRBV10-1, the J call TRBJ2-3, with D possibly matching TRBD2 (5 bases). The receptor was isolated from a man aged 25 to 40 in good health. The sample comprised memory CD8+ T cells sorted from blood. Subset meaning: CD45RO+ cells pooled with CCR7-negative TemRA cells. The CDR3 protein is CASSESGEDTQYF. CDR3 nucleotide sequence: TGCGCCAGCAGTGAGTCTGGGGAGGATACGCAGTATTTT.